This record covers a single TCR beta chain. Its target is not known. The entry originates in a study of cytomegalovirus exposure and HLA in healthy donors. Study outcomes and limitations: Available immune exposure information was restricted to CMV serostatus only. What a later analysis showed was that several of the most significant clusters appeared linked to common viral pathogens. The likely origin of a cluster of highly shared sequence variants was a sequencing artifact.

Use of 60 Vbeta and 13 Jbeta primers characterized the PCR. Using immunoSEQ multiplex PCR, the repertoire was profiled, and TCRdb retains in-frame clones only, with some absent. The data contain 150,000 to 200,000 clones, 80% of them singletons. This CDR3 has 14 residues. From germline, CDR1 is SGHKS and CDR2 YYEKEE (reference sequence). V was trimmed by 4 bases and J by 6 bases, leaving 11 bases between them. The rearrangement joins TRBV5-5 to TRBJ1-6; D perhaps matches TRBD1 (6 bases). The specimen was PBMCs. The sequence came from a man between 18 and 35 years old in good health and CMV-seropositive. CDR3 in amino acids: CASSAGQPNSPLHF. Written as DNA, the CDR3 is TGTGCCAGCAGCGCTGGACAGCCTAATTCACCCCTCCACTTT.